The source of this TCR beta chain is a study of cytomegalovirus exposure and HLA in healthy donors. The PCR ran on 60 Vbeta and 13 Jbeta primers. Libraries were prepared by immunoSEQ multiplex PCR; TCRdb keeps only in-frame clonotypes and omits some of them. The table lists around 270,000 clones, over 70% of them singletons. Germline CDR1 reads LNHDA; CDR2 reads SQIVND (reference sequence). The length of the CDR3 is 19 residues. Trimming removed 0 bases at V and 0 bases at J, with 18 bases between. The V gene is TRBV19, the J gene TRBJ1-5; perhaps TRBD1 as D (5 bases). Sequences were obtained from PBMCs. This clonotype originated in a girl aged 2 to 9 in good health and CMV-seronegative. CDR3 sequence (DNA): TGTGCCAGTAGTATAGATGCGAACCGGGACTCATATAGCAATCAGCCCCAGCATTTT. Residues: CASSIDANRDSYSNQPQHF. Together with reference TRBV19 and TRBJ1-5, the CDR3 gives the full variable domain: DGGITQSPKYLFRKEGQNVTLSCEQNLNHDAMYWYRQDPGQGLRLIYYSQIVNDFQKGDIAEGYSVSREKKESFPLTVTSAQKNPTAFYLCASSIDANRDSYSNQPQHFGDGTRLSIL.